This TCR beta chain was obtained from a study of T cell responses to AZD1222 COVID-19 vaccine. Turning to the study itself: Second doses that came at about 4 or about 12 weeks were put together. The study's findings and limits: Baseline seropositivity occurred in only a handful of AZD1222 recipients. With two AZD1222 doses given, Spike-specific TCR breadth and depth both rose. Regions left unmutated in variants are reportedly the target of nearly half of spike-specific TCRs.

The V gene lost 0 bases and the J gene lost 6 bases, with 8 bases spanning the gap. Germline V CDR1 and CDR2: SEHNR, FQNEAQ (reference sequence). This CDR3 region has 13 residues. A word on this clone: Its antigen is still unknown.

Measured with immunoSEQ multiplex PCR; TCRdb has only the in-frame clones, and not every one. This sample has 100,000 to 150,000 clones, with 70% to 90% found just once. The TCR sequence derives from an adult in good health. Source: peripheral blood, taken on day 0 of AZD1222 vaccination. The chain joins TRBV7-9 to TRBJ1-1; D gene unclear. CDR3 sequence: CASSLAGLAEAFF. In DNA, the CDR3 is TGTGCCAGCAGCTTAGCAGGGTTGGCTGAAGCTTTCTTT.